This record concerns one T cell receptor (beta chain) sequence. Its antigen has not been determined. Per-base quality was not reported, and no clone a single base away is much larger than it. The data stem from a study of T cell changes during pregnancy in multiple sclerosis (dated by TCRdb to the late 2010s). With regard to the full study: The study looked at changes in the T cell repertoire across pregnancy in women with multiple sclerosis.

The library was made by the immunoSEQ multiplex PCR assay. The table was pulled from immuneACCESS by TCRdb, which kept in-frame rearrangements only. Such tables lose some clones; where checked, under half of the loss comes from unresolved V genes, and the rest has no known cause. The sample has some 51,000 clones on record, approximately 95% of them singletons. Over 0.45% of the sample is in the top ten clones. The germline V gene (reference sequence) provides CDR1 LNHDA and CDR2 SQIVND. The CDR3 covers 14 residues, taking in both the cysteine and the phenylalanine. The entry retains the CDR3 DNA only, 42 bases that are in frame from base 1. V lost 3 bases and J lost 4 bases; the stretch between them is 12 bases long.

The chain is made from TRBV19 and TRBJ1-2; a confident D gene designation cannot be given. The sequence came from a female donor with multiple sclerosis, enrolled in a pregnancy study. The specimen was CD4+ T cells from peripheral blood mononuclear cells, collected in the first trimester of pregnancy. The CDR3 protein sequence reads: CASSIVEGLYGYTF. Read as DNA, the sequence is TGTGCCAGTAGTATTGTTGAGGGCCTCTATGGCTACACCTTC.